Below, 15 T cell receptor beta chains from the same sample are listed, as sequenced in a study of cytomegalovirus exposure and HLA in healthy donors. The PCR used 60 Vbeta and 13 Jbeta primers. This table comes from immunoSEQ multiplex PCR, and its TCRdb copy is limited to in-frame clones, with some not included. In the table there are 270,000 or so clones, about 90% of which are singletons. Sequencing used PBMCs. These receptor sequences come from a girl aged 2 to 10 in good health and CMV-seronegative.

The V gene is TRBV5-6, the J gene TRBJ2-7; 11 bases fit TRBD2. Trimming at V came to 4 bases and at J to 6 bases, leaving 6 bases not matched to a gene. This CDR3 spans 14 amino acids. Looked up from germline, CDR1 is SGHDT and CDR2 is YYEEEE. The CDR3 protein is CASSRLAGILEQYF. CDR3 sequence (DNA): TGTGCCAGCAGCAGACTAGCGGGGATTCTCGAGCAGTACTTC.

The chain links TRBV5-4 to TRBJ2-5, with 10 bases aligning to TRBD2. Germline V gene data show CDR1 as SGHNT and CDR2 as YYREEE (reference sequence). The CDR3 has 15 amino acids. The ends lost 3 bases at V and 3 bases at J; junction bases unmatched: 5. CDR3 DNA: TGTGCCAGCAGCTCTGGTAGCGGGGGGAAAGAGACCCAGTACTTC. Protein: CASSSGSGGKETQYF.

In its sample, this clone was seen once. This chain links TRBV18 with TRBJ2-7, with D perhaps TRBD2 (6 bases). The V and J ends lost 0 bases and 2 bases respectively, with 11 bases between them. From germline, CDR1 is KGHSH and CDR2 LQKENI. The CDR3 consists of 15 residues. The CDR3 bases are TGTGCCAGCTCACCACCCTCCGGGAGAGCCTACGAGCAGTACTTC. Amino acids: CASSPPSGRAYEQYF.

The chain recombines TRBV7-9 with TRBJ2-1; 11 nucleotides line up with TRBD2. The CDR3 is 16 residues long. Germline CDR1 SEHNR, CDR2 FQNEAQ (reference sequence). Trimming removed 0 bases from V and 10 bases from J; junction bases left unmatched: 8. The CDR3, as DNA: TGTGCCAGCAGCTTAGCCGGGACTAGCGGTTACGGGGAGCAGTTCTTC. It is translated as CASSLAGTSGYGEQFF.

This chain uses TRBV5-8 with TRBJ1-6; D unclear. V was shortened by 6 bases and J by 0 bases, with 10 bases between the two germline ends. The CDR3 spans 15 residues. Germline V lookup: CDR1 SGHTS, CDR2 YDEGEE. For the CDR3, the DNA is TGTGCCAGCATGCCTGAGAGCTCCTATAATTCACCCCTCCACTTT. This codes for CASMPESSYNSPLHF.

The chain joins TRBV27 to TRBJ1-5; no reliable D call. The CDR3 is 15 residues long. CDR1 is MNHEY, CDR2 SMNVEV, per germline (reference sequence). Trimming left V 3 bases short and J 3 bases short, with 12 bases between. The CDR3 sequence is CASSLVPRPNQPQHF. The DNA of the CDR3 is TGTGCCAGCAGTTTGGTTCCCAGGCCCAATCAGCCCCAGCATTTT.

The chain employs TRBV10-3 and TRBJ1-3; D perhaps matches TRBD1 (5 bases). The CDR3 is 13 amino acids. Germline CDR1 and CDR2: ENHRY and SYGVKD. CDR3 residues: CGTGGNSGNTIYF. The CDR3 nucleotides are TGTGGTACCGGGGGGAACTCTGGAAACACCATATATTTT.

The chain joins TRBV5-1 to TRBJ2-6, with 13 bases fitting TRBD2. CDR3 size: 18 residues. The V and J ends lost 1 base and 1 base, in that order; junction bases with no gene match: 2. The germline gives CDR1 SGHRS, CDR2 YFSETQ. The DNA of the CDR3 is TGCGCCAGCAGCTTGTGGACTAGCGGGGGTTCTGGGGCCAACGTCCTGACTTTC. Protein sequence: CASSLWTSGGSGANVLTF.

As regards this clone: One end of the junction does not line up with germline, which may come from a read error. This chain uses TRBV5-3 with TRBJ2-3; D ambiguous. TRBV5-3 is designated an ORF whose function remains uncertain. This CDR3 is 10 amino acids long. The CDR3 DNA follows: TGTGCCAGAAGCTTGGCCCACGAGGATTTT. Translation: CARSLAHEDF.

The chain recombines TRBV7-3 with TRBJ2-1; 11 bases agree with TRBD2. CDR3 size: 19 residues. The V segment lost 4 bases and the J segment 4 bases; nucleotides outside the gene matches: 15. Germline CDR1 and CDR2: SGHTA and FQGTGA. The CDR3 reads CASSSTPLAGGSIYNEQFF. Written as DNA, the CDR3 is TGTGCCAGCAGCTCGACCCCCCTAGCGGGGGGCTCAATTTACAATGAGCAGTTCTTC.

The chain is built from TRBV6-6 and TRBJ1-1; D uncertain. V was clipped by 9 bases and J by 1 base, with 6 bases between them. In germline, CDR1 is MNHNY, CDR2 SVGAGI (reference sequence). The CDR3 sequence is 11 residues long. The CDR3 DNA sequence: TGTGCCAGTGTCCGGAACACTGAAGCTTTCTTT. This codes for CASVRNTEAFF.

The rearrangement links TRBV19 to TRBJ2-7; 9 nucleotides align to TRBD1. Germline loops: CDR1 LNHDA, CDR2 SQIVND (reference sequence). CDR3 length: 14 amino acids. Trimming at V came to 3 bases and at J to 5 bases, leaving 5 bases not matched to a gene. The CDR3 is CASSMGDRAHEQYF. The CDR3 DNA is TGTGCCAGTAGTATGGGGGACAGGGCCCACGAGCAGTACTTC. Based on the CDR3 plus reference TRBV19 and TRBJ2-7, the full variable domain is DGGITQSPKYLFRKEGQNVTLSCEQNLNHDAMYWYRQDPGQGLRLIYYSQIVNDFQKGDIAEGYSVSREKKESFPLTVTSAQKNPTAFYLCASSMGDRAHEQYFGPGTRLTVT.

The chain employs TRBV28 and TRBJ2-3; 9 bases are shared with TRBD2. CDR3 length equals 17 residues. The J segment lost 0 bases and the V segment lost 5 bases, leaving 9 bases of the junction unmatched. The germline V gene encodes CDR1 MDHEN and CDR2 SYDVKM. The CDR3 DNA reads as TGTGCCAGCAGTGTAGGGCGGGGGGGACTAAGCACAGATACGCAGTATTTT. It yields the protein CASSVGRGGLSTDTQYF.

The chain couples TRBV5-1 to TRBJ2-7; 8 bases are shared with TRBD1. From germline, CDR1 is SGHRS and CDR2 YFSETQ. V shed 2 bases and J 3 bases; nucleotides not matched to a gene: 10. CDR3 length: 16 amino acids. The CDR3 reads CASSFYDRDRNYEQYF. For the CDR3, the DNA is TGCGCCAGCAGCTTCTATGACCGGGACAGGAACTACGAGCAGTACTTC.

The V gene is TRBV30, the J gene TRBJ2-1; 7 bases fit TRBD2. The CDR3 sequence is 16 residues long. The trim removed 0 bases at V and 4 bases at J, leaving 9 bases unmatched. Germline CDR1 and CDR2: GTSNPN and SVGIG (reference sequence). CDR3 in amino acids: CAWSVLSGVGYNEQFF. The CDR3 coding sequence is TGTGCCTGGAGTGTACTAAGCGGGGTAGGTTACAATGAGCAGTTCTTC.